The 17 T cell receptor beta chains in this list originate from one sample, sequenced in a study of CXCR3-negative and CXCR3-positive naive CD8 T cells. 5' RACE with UMI labels generated the TRB cDNA libraries. Following a re-call of the 5' RACE reads, TCRdb has one entry per CDR3 protein and lacks DNA. This repertoire comprises around 90,000 distinct CDR3 sequences; its ten largest clones make up 1.1%. The sample taken for sequencing was naive CXCR3- CD8+ T cells from blood. The subset was: CD45RO-CCR7+CD27+CD95- naive CD8+ T cells lacking CXCR3 (TNR3-). These receptors all come from a human donor in good health. Some clones in this sample may be carry-over from other donors' samples.

This sequence joins TRBV5-1 and TRBJ2-2; TCRdb's D gene call, TRBD2, goes unchecked for lack of DNA. Germline V gene lookup returns CDR1 SGHRS and CDR2 YFSETQ. The CDR3 is made up of 14 amino acids. CDR3 residues: CASSLWTRTGELFF.

The chain joins TRBV7-8 to TRBJ2-1; TCRdb reports TRBD2, a call that lacks DNA to check it against. Germline CDR1 and CDR2: SGHVS and FQNEAQ. The CDR3 contains 16 residues. This CDR3 reads CASSLPSGGLYNEQFF.

The chain carries TRBV7-9 and TRBJ2-1; TCRdb calls TRBD1, which cannot be checked without DNA. The CDR3 has 15 residues. Germline V lookup: CDR1 SEHNR, CDR2 FQNEAQ (reference sequence). The CDR3 is CASSPDSPVYNEQFF.

V gene TRBV7-8 combines with J gene TRBJ1-5; TCRdb's D call of TRBD1 is untestable without DNA. Germline loops: CDR1 SGHVS, CDR2 FQNEAQ. This CDR3 has 15 residues. The chain's CDR3 is CASSLPDRGNQPQHF.

The chain has TRBV6-2 or TRBV6-3 and TRBJ2-7; without DNA, the TCRdb call of TRBD2 cannot be checked. CDR3 length: 17 residues. Germline assignment: CDR1 MNHEY and CDR2 SVGEGT. This CDR3 is CASSYRGFGTASYEQYF.

The chain joins TRBV7-9 to TRBJ2-5; no DNA is available, so the TRBD2 call from TCRdb remains unchecked. The CDR3 runs to 14 residues. The germline V gene has CDR1 SEHNR and CDR2 FQNEAQ (reference sequence). CDR3 in amino acids: CASSFSSGQETQYF. Together with reference TRBV7-9 and TRBJ2-5, the CDR3 gives the full variable domain: DTGVSQNPRHKITKRGQNVTFRCDPISEHNRLYWYRQTLGQGPEFLTYFQNEAQLEKSRLLSDRFSAERPKGSFSTLEIQRTEQGDSAMYLCASSFSSGQETQYFGPGTRLLVL.

This rearrangement joins TRBV12-3 or TRBV12-4 to TRBJ2-1; TCRdb designates TRBD2, a call that cannot be tested without DNA. The CDR3 is 16 amino acids. CDR3 residues: CASSLAVGEGHNEQFF.

The V gene is TRBV9, the J gene TRBJ2-1; the D call of TRBD2 rests on TCRdb alone, since no DNA is present to check it. This CDR3 comprises 20 residues. CDR1 and CDR2 (germline): SGDLS, YYNGEE. The CDR3: CASSVGPNPTTSGRGDEQFF. Complete variable domain (other parts from reference TRBV9 and TRBJ2-1): DSGVTQTPKHLITATGQRVTLRCSPRSGDLSVYWYQQSLDQGLQFLIQYYNGEERAKGNILERFSAQQFPDLHSELNLSSLELGDSALYFCASSVGPNPTTSGRGDEQFFGPGTRLTVL.

The chain couples TRBV21-1 to TRBJ1-1; no DNA is available, so the TRBD1 call from TCRdb remains unchecked. TRBV21-1 is a known pseudogene. There are 16 residues in the CDR3. CDR3: CASIHSYQGGWTEAFF.

The V and J genes are TRBV7-9 and TRBJ2-1; the D call of TRBD1 rests on TCRdb alone, since no DNA is present to check it. This CDR3 comprises 12 residues. CDR1 SEHNR and CDR2 FQNEAQ come from the germline V gene (reference sequence). CDR3: CASSLEGSEQFF. The variable domain in full, with the rest retrieved from reference TRBV7-9 and TRBJ2-1, is DTGVSQNPRHKITKRGQNVTFRCDPISEHNRLYWYRQTLGQGPEFLTYFQNEAQLEKSRLLSDRFSAERPKGSFSTLEIQRTEQGDSAMYLCASSLEGSEQFFGPGTRLTVL.

The J gene is TRBJ1-5, the V gene TRBV19; TCRdb's D call of TRBD1 is untestable without DNA. CDR3 size: 12 residues. Germline V gene lookup returns CDR1 LNHDA and CDR2 SQIVND (reference sequence). CDR3 residues: CASTRGRQPQHF.

The rearrangement links TRBV27 to TRBJ2-7. The germline V gene has CDR1 MNHEY and CDR2 SMNVEV (reference sequence). The length of the CDR3 is 14 residues. CDR3 protein: CASSLGGSSYEQYF.

V is TRBV28 and J is TRBJ2-7; the D call of TRBD1 rests on TCRdb alone, since no DNA is present to check it. The CDR3 covers 15 residues. Germline CDR1 is MDHEN and CDR2 is SYDVKM. CDR3 in amino acids: CASSLEGGRPNEQYF.

The V call is TRBV7-3, the J call TRBJ1-1. CDR1 SGHTA and CDR2 FQGTGA come from the germline V gene. CDR3 length equals 15 residues. The CDR3 sequence: CASSLTGQANTEAFF.

V gene TRBV28 combines with J gene TRBJ2-7; the TCRdb D gene call, TRBD1, has no DNA to confirm it. Germline CDR1 is MDHEN and CDR2 is SYDVKM. The CDR3 covers 12 residues. The CDR3 is CASSSQKGEEYF. The full variable domain, with the rest looked up from reference TRBV28 and TRBJ2-7, is DVKVTQSSRYLVKRTGEKVFLECVQDMDHENMFWYRQDPGLGLRLIYFSYDVKMKEKGDIPEGYSVSREKKERFSLILESASTNQTSMYLCASSSQKGEEYFGPGTRLTVT.

The J gene is TRBJ1-1, the V gene TRBV14; as DNA is missing, the TRBD1 call by TCRdb cannot be tested. The CDR3 extends over 15 amino acids. Germline loops: CDR1 SGHDN, CDR2 FVKESK. The CDR3 region is CASSPPGFSRAEAFF.

The genes are TRBV29-1 and TRBJ2-3; TCRdb gives TRBD2 as the D gene, but with no DNA this cannot be confirmed. CDR1 and CDR2 (germline): SQVTM, ANQGSEA. CDR3 length: 15 amino acids. CDR3 residues: CSGRGVAGVVDTQYF.